This T cell receptor beta chain stems from a study of T cell changes during pregnancy in multiple sclerosis (dated by TCRdb to the late 2010s). Regarding the complete study: In women with multiple sclerosis, the researchers looked at how the T cell repertoire shifted as pregnancy progressed.

CDR1 and CDR2 (PRHDT, FYEKMQ) derive from the germline V gene (reference sequence). Trimming leaves V shorter by 5 bases and J shorter by 7 bases, with the junction holding 8 bases beyond the gene matches. From cysteine to phenylalanine, the CDR3 is 13 amino acids long. Here the CDR3 DNA is all that survives: 39 bases in frame from base 1. With regard to this clone: This clone's antigen is unknown. Nothing much larger sits one base from this clone, and base qualities are not available.

Libraries were prepared through the immunoSEQ multiplex PCR assay. TCRdb holds this immuneACCESS table with in-frame rearrangements only. Some clones are missing; in checked studies, unresolved V genes explain under half, and the rest has no known cause. The sample table contains 60,000 to 85,000 clones; only one count was recorded for approximately 93% of them. The top ten clones comprise more than 1.4% of the sample. This TCR derives from a female donor with multiple sclerosis, enrolled in a pregnancy study. The chain is made from TRBV13 and TRBJ2-7, with TRBD1 identical over 7 junction bases. The input for sequencing was peripheral blood, taken in the second trimester of pregnancy. For the CDR3, the sequence is CASSEDRVREQYF. Here is the DNA: TGTGCCAGCAGCGAAGACAGGGTTCGGGAGCAGTACTTC.